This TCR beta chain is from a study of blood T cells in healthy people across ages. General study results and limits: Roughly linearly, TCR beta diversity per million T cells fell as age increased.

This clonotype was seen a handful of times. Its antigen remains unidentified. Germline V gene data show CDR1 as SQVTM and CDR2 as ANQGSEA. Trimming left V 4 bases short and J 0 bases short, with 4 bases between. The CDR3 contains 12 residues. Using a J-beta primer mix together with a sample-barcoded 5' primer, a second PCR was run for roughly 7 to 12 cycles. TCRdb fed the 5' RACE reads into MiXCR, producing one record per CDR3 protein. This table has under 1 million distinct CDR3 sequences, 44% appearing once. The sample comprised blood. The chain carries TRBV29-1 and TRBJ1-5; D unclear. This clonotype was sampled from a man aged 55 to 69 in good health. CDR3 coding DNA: TGCAGCGTTGGCCATAGCAATCAGCCCCAGCATTTT. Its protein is CSVGHSNQPQHF.